The source of this TCR beta chain is a study of cytomegalovirus exposure and HLA in healthy donors (dated by TCRdb to between 2016 and 2019). Study-level background: An earlier analysis of roughly 500 of the donors reported approximately 300 Gb of sequence data and about 100 million unique TCR beta sequences from 150 million to 200 million T cells. An early release covering about 600 HLA-typed donors comprised approximately 290 gigabases of sequencing data and roughly 85 million unique TCR sequences. Donor age, sex, ethnicity and CMV serostatus were compiled together with the repertoire data. Across around 400 genotyped donors of the cohort, an average of roughly 250,000 unique TCR beta nucleotide sequences per donor were sequenced, and 15% to 20% of those sequences were non-productive. In an earlier analysis of 587 of the donors, high-throughput TCR beta sequencing was used to judge whether each TCR beta V gene segment behaved as functional or pseudogenic. Class I and class II HLA loci were covered by the typing at four-digit resolution. A later analysis re-examined previously published TCR beta repertoires from just over 650 donors and added high-resolution HLA genotyping to investigate patterns of TCR occurrence. The T cell repertoires of under 750 subjects were profiled by immunosequencing and related to cytomegalovirus serostatus. The number of typed donors differed by locus: about 620-640 for A, B, C, DRB1 and DQB1; approximately 530 for DQA1; around 580 for DPA1; and around 470 for DPB1. In addition to the first cohort of 650 to 800 subjects, a separate validation cohort of over 90 different subjects was used. All discovery cohort repertoires had been generated on a single sequencing platform. Of the 300 to 450 genotyped donors, over 65% fell in the genetic ancestry cluster associated with self-reported Caucasian donors. High-throughput TCR immunosequencing, statistical association of individual TCRs with disease status, and machine learning were combined to predict cytomegalovirus infection status. In the later analysis, no new phenotypic data were used to find candidate immune exposures; instead, reliance was placed on TCR beta sequences and their occurrence across donors. The aim of the study was to test whether cataloging public T cell receptors could identify signatures of past pathogen exposure. A later genetic analysis used genome-wide SNP genotypes for 398 of the 666 donors, treating that subset as a discovery cohort. Because of strong linkage in the cohort, roughly five DR-DQ haplotypes were treated as single units for association and clustering. The study at large found these results: Compared with equally common non-associated chains, HLA-associated TCR beta chains in a later analysis were more clonally expanded and had lower generation probabilities. Presence/absence analyses assumed roughly uniform sequencing depth across donors, an assumption that may not hold. Because the 87-base-pair reads could not distinguish some IMGT-functional V segments, including TRBV6-2 and TRBV6-3, those segments were excluded. In a later analysis, most CMV-associated TCR beta chains were found to appear HLA-restricted, with HLA associations seemingly driven largely by CMV exposure. Strong co-occurrence of HLA alleles, especially DR and DQ, made assigning TCR associations to individual alleles difficult. The authors suggested that the approach could potentially be generalized to other disease states and immunological phenotypes. In both the original and validation cohorts, the classifier was reported to diagnose cytomegalovirus status with high specificity and sensitivity. V-gene and J-gene trimming of TCR beta chains was associated with a missense DCLRE1C variant in a later genetic analysis, and the association was replicated in an independent cohort. In this cohort, only TCR beta chains were sequenced, and detectable features were limited by the absence of alpha or paired-chain data. Three of the identified cytomegalovirus-associated TCR beta chains were confirmed in vitro to be specific for cytomegalovirus antigens. Several of the top co-occurrence clusters appeared to be linked to parvovirus B19, influenza, CMV and Epstein-Barr virus, according to a later analysis. A further reported finding was that TCR beta sequences accurately predicted the HLA-A and HLA-B alleles for most subjects in the first cohort. For the cohort, immune exposure information was limited to CMV serostatus. In an earlier analysis of some 500 of the donors, most TCR beta V segments appeared in productive rearrangements about 90% or about 30% of the time, broadly matching IMGT annotations. The study listed over 150 TCR beta chains as associated with cytomegalovirus. Specific HLA alleles were associated with 16,951 TCR beta sequences at a false discovery rate of 0.05 in a later analysis. Across donors, most TCR sequences were observed very rarely, whereas some public TCRs were present in many individuals. HLA typing was unavailable for some donors at each locus, so association tests used only the typed subset. Linkage disequilibrium might explain the correlated functional status among segregating V segments, but an unknown experimental factor could not be excluded. A later genetic analysis reported fewer N-insertions in productive TCRs among donors in an Asian-associated ancestry cluster than the roughly 700-donor mean. In a later analysis, the rate of TCR association differed among HLA loci, with DRB1 alleles having the most associated TCRs and HLA-C alleles having the fewest. Because counts were too low, some 16 rarely observed V segments, including chromosome 9 orphons, were excluded from the earlier analysis of several hundred of the donors. A cluster of highly shared sequence variants was judged likely to represent a technical artifact of the sequencing pipeline.

The method behind the library was the immunoSEQ multiplex PCR assay. The multiplex PCR relied on a mix of 60 forward primers for TCR Vbeta segments and 13 reverse primers for TCR Jbeta segments. The CDR3 region of rearranged TCR beta genes was amplified from genomic DNA by a multiplex PCR assay. The Illumina HiSeq System was used to sequence the amplified TCR beta libraries as 87-base-pair reads. The published analysis was carried out like this. A later analysis counted some 80 million unique TCR beta chains across the 550 to 750 repertoires, and approximately 11 million of these chains were shared by at least two donors. Raw reads were error-corrected and collapsed into unique sequences with a nearest-neighbor algorithm that merged closely related sequences to remove PCR and sequencing errors. To assign V, D and J gene segments, CDR3 sequences were aligned to IMGT reference sequences. For a sequence to be retained, a match of at least six nucleotides was required to both a V gene segment and a J gene segment. A rearrangement counted as productive if the CDR3 had no stop codons and remained in frame with V and J, and every other rearrangement counted as non-productive. CDR3 was defined according to IMGT convention as the region running from the second conserved V-encoded cysteine to the conserved J-encoded phenylalanine. Sequences without an unambiguous match to a single V gene segment were excluded from the earlier analysis of 450 to 750 of the donors. An earlier analysis of 587 of the donors called V segments functional above 56.7% productive rearrangements and segregating when the between-donor standard deviation exceeded 5%. A statistical classification framework was built for diagnosing cytomegalovirus status from the catalog of TCR beta chain sequences. In a later analysis, TCR nucleotide sequences were compared against IMGT/GENE-DB human TR gene sequences so that V and J genes could be assigned. A later analysis assigned CDR3 sequences and most-parsimonious VDJ recombination scenarios with the TCRdist pipeline. In a later analysis, each TCR beta chain was defined by its CDR3 amino acid sequence together with its V-gene family, and reads lacking a unique V-gene family were excluded. In a later analysis, fewer than 650 highly shared, low-generation-probability nucleotide sequences were removed to address suspected cross-contamination and a sequencing artifact. A later analysis calculated a clonal expansion index for each public chain from normalized within-repertoire ranks of inferred template counts. A later analysis computed generation probabilities with a VDJ recombination model fitted to out-of-frame rearrangements, and checked the results against IGoR. In a later analysis, TCR-TCR, TCR-HLA and TCR-CMV co-occurrence was scored with hypergeometric tests, and a repertoire-size bias correction was applied to TCR pairs. A later analysis estimated false discovery rates by permuting HLA or CMV assignments 20 times. In a later analysis, co-occurring TCRs were grouped using DBSCAN, and TCRdist sequence similarity was added for clustering within HLA-allele-positive subsets. Co-occurrence clustering excluded repertoires with fewer than 30,000 or more than 120,000 public chains, plus five with anomalous nucleotide sharing. This is the immuneACCESS table as TCRdb keeps it, with only in-frame sequences that have V and J called. A part of the clones is gone; compared with another copy, unresolved V genes explain less than half, and the rest is unexplained. V, J and clone size derive from that table, while D and trimming were established from the DNA sequence. Counted in this sample were approximately 70,000 clones; 60% to 75% of them appeared once. Around 10% of the sample is taken by the ten largest.

In its sample, this clone was seen a few times. No antigen is known for it. No much larger clonotype is one base removed from it; base qualities were not supplied. In total, approximately 610 healthy bone marrow donors made up the cohort. All cohort members were sampled while nominally healthy, although unrecorded immune exposures were likely present. The donor tested CMV seropositive and was one of the 289 seropositive cohort members. Each donor provided a peripheral blood sample, and peripheral blood mononuclear cells were used for TCR beta sequencing. Genomic DNA extraction from the blood cell samples was performed with the Qiagen DNeasy Blood Extraction Kit. Taken from cysteine to phenylalanine, the CDR3 has 17 residues. Left in the record is the CDR3 DNA by itself, 51 bases read in frame from the first base. The germline V gene specifies WSHSY as CDR1 and SAAADI as CDR2. Trimming accounts for 6 bases at V and 5 bases at J, while the number of junction bases matched to no gene is 15.

The source of this sequence is a woman aged 55-70 years in good health and CMV-seropositive. The rearrangement combines TRBV10-2 with TRBJ1-1, with 10 bases matching TRBD1. Sequences were obtained from PBMCs. Read as DNA, the sequence is TGCGCCAGCAGACGCGCGGACAGGGGGTTAGGTAATACTGAAGCTTTCTTT. This translates into CASRRADRGLGNTEAFF.